A selection of T cell receptor beta chains follows, all from one sample in a study of T cell repertoires in cytomegalovirus infection. Via MiXCR, TCRdb re-called the reads, giving one row per CDR3 protein. Of 290,000 or so distinct CDR3 sequences in the sample, about 25% were seen once. The sequencing sample was made of PBMCs. Source of these receptors: a human donor in good health (CMV status not recorded). Some clones in this sample may be carry-over from other donors' samples. Both conserved end residues are part of each CDR3. The D gene is left open where the match is weak. Not every row has a clone size; where given, it reads once, few, many or a size class.

V gene,D gene,clone size,J gene,CDR3 DNA,CDR3 protein
TRBV28,TRBD2,NA,TRBJ2-7,TGTGCCAGCAGCGCCGGGACTAGCGGGACGGGGTCCTCCGAGCAGTACTTC,CASSAGTSGTGSSEQYF
TRBV7-3,TRBD1,NA,TRBJ2-1,TGTGCCAGCAGCCTATCGGACAGGGGGACCTACAATGAGCAGTTCTTC,CASSLSDRGTYNEQFF
TRBV11-2,NA,many,TRBJ1-2,TGTGCCAGCAGCTTAGGGACATACGGCTACACCTTC,CASSLGTYGYTF
TRBV14,NA,many,TRBJ2-3,TGTGCCAGCAGCCAACGTTGGGGGATCGCCACAGATACGCAGTATTTT,CASSQRWGIATDTQYF
TRBV6-2/TRBV6-3,TRBD2,NA,TRBJ2-1,TGTGCCAGCAGTTACTCGTTGAGACTAGCGGGCGATAGCTCCTACAATGAGCAGTTCTTC,CASSYSLRLAGDSSYNEQFF
TRBV7-6,TRBD2,NA,TRBJ2-2,TGTGCCAGCAGCTTCTTCGCGGGGGGCGTATCGAACACCGGGGAGCTGTTTTTT,CASSFFAGGVSNTGELFF
TRBV28,NA,few,TRBJ2-2,TGTGCCAGCCAAGGCGCGAACACCGGGGAGCTGTTTTTT,CASQGANTGELFF
TRBV5-1,NA,few,TRBJ1-1,TGCGCCAGCAGCTTGCTCGAGCGGGGCGGCACTGAAGCTTTCTTT,CASSLLERGGTEAFF
TRBV7-2,NA,many,TRBJ1-3,TGTGCCAGCACCCACCGCGACGGGGGGCATGGAAACACCATATATTTT,CASTHRDGGHGNTIYF
TRBV7-2,NA,NA,TRBJ1-2,TGTGCCAGCAGCTTAAAGAGGGGAACTGATGGCTACACCTTC,CASSLKRGTDGYTF